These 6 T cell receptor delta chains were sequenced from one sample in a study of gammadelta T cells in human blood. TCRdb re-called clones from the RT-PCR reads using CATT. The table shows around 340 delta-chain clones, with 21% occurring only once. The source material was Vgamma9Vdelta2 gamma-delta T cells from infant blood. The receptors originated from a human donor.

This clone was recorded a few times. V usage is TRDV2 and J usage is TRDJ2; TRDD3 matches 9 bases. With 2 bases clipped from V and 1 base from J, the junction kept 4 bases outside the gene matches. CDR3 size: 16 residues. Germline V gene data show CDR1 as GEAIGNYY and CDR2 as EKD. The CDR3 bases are TGTGCCTGTGACAAAGTACTGGGGGATTTGACAGCACAACTCTTCTTT. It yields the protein CACDKVLGDLTAQLFF.

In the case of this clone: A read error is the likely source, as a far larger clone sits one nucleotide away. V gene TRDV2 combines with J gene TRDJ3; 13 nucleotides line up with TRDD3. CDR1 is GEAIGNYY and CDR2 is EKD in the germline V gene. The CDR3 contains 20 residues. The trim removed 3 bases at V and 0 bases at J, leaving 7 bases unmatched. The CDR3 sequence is CACDSVLGDTRSWDTRQMFF. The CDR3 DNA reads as TGTGCCTGTGACTCCGTACTGGGGGATACGCGCTCCTGGGACACCCGACAGATGTTTTTC.

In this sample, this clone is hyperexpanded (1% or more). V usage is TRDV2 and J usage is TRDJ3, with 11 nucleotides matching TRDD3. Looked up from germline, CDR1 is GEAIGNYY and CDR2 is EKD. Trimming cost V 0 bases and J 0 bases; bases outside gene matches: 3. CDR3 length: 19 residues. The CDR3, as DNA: TGTGCCTGTGACACCGTACTGGGGGATAGCTCCTGGGACACCCGACAGATGTTTTTC. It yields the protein CACDTVLGDSSWDTRQMFF.

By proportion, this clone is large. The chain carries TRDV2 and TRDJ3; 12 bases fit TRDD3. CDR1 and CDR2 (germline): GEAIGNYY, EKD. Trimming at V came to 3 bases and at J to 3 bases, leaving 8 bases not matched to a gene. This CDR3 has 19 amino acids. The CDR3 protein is CACDAWGIRDSWDTRQMFF. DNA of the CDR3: TGTGCCTGTGACGCCTGGGGGATACGCGATAGCTGGGACACCCGACAGATGTTTTTC.

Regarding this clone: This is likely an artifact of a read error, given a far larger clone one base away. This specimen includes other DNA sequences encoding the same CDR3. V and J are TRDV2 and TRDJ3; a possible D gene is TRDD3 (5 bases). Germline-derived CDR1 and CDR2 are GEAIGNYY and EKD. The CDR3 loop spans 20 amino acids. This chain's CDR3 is CACDTWGPRTGSWDTRQMFF. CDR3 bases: TGTGCCTGTGACACCTGGGGCCCGAGGACGGGCTCCTGGGACACCCGACAGATGTTCTTC.

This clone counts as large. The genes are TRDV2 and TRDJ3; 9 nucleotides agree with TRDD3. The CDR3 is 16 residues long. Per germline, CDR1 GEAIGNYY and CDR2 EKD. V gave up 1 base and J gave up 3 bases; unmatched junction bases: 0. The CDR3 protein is CACDTGGYWDTRQMFF. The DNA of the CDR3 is TGTGCCTGTGACACTGGGGGATACTGGGACACCCGACAGATGTTTTTC.